This record looks at one T cell receptor (beta chain) sequence and its context. The data were obtained in a study of blood T cell repertoires in COVID-19. As for the study in general: Sites across the United States, Italy and Spain contributed samples from acute and convalescent COVID-19. PBMCs, B-cell-depleted T cells, or T cells provided the cDNA or gDNA that made up the material.

V shed 5 bases and J 1 base; nucleotides not matched to a gene: 5. Germline CDR1 reads PRHDT; CDR2 reads FYEKMQ (reference sequence). The CDR3 is 15 amino acids. Some clones are missing from TCRdb's copy, which holds only in-frame ones; the method was immunoSEQ multiplex PCR. Found here are about 83,000 clones, around 86% of them singletons; the top ten hold about 8.5%. This clonotype originated in a man at least 80 years old with active or convalescent COVID-19. The chain carries TRBV13 and TRBJ1-1; TRBD1 matches at 9 bases. Sequenced sample: peripheral blood. CDR3 nucleotides: TGTGCCAGCAGCCCACAACAGGGGGCGAACACTGAAGCTTTCTTT. It translates to CASSPQQGANTEAFF. The full variable domain, its missing parts supplied by reference TRBV13 and TRBJ1-1, is AAGVIQSPRHLIKEKRETATLKCYPIPRHDTVYWYQQGPGQDPQFLISFYEKMQSDKGSIPDRFSAQQFSDYHSELNMSSLELGDSALYFCASSPQQGANTEAFFGQGTRLTVV.